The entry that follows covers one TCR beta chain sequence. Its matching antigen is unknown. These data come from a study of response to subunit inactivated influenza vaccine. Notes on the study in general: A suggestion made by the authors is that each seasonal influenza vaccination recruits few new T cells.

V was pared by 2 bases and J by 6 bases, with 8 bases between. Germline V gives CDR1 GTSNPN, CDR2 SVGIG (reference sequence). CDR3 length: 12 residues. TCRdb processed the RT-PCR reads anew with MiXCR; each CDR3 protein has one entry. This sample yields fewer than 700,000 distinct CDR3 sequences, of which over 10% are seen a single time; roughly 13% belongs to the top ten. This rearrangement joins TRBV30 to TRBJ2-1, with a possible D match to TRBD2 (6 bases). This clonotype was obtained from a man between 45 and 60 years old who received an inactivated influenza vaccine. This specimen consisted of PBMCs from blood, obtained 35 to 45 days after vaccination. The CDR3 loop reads CAWSTSLNEQFF. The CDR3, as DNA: TGTGCCTGGAGTACTAGCCTCAATGAGCAGTTCTTC.